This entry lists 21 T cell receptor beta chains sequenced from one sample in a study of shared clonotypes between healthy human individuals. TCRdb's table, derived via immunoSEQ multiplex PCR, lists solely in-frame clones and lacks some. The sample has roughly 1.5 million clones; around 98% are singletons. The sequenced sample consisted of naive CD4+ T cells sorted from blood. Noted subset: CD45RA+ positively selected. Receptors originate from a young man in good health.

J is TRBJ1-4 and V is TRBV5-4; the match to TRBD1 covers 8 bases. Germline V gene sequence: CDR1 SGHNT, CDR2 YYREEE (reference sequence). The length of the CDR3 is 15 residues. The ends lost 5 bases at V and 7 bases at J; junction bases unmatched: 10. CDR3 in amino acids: CASSRDAGQGEKLFF. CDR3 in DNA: TGTGCCAGCAGTCGAGATGCCGGACAGGGTGAAAAACTGTTTTTT.

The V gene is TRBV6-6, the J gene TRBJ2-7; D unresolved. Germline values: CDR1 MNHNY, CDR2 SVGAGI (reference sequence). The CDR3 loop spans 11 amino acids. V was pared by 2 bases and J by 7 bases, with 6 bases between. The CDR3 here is CASSYLGEQYF. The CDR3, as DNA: TGTGCCAGCAGTTACCTCGGGGAGCAGTACTTC.

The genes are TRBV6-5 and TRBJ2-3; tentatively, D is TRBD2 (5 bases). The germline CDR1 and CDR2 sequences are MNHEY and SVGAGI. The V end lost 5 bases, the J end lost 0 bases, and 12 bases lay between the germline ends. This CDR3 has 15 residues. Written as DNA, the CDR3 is TGTGCCAGCAGTGTATCGGGGAGTAGCACAGATACGCAGTATTTT. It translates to CASSVSGSSTDTQYF.

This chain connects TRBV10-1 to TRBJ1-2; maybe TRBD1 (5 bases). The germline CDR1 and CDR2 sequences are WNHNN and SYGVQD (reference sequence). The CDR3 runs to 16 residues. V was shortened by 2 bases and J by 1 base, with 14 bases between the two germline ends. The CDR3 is CASSEGPDTFNYGYTF. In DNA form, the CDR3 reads TGCGCCAGCAGTGAGGGCCCGGACACCTTTAACTATGGCTACACCTTC.

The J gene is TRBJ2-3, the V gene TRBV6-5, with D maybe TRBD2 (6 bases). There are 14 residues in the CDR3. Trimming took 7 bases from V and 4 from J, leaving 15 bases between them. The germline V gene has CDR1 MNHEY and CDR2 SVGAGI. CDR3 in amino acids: CASTFSGSADTQYF. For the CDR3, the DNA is TGTGCCAGCACTTTCAGCGGGTCCGCAGATACGCAGTATTTT.

CDR3 coding DNA: TGCGCCAGCAGCTTGGCTAGGGGACAGCCGACCTACGAGCAGTACTTC. Amino acids: CASSLARGQPTYEQYF. V gene TRBV5-1 combines with J gene TRBJ2-7; 7 bases fit TRBD1. Trimming cost V 0 bases and J 2 bases; bases outside gene matches: 8. The germline CDR1 and CDR2 sequences are SGHRS and YFSETQ. The CDR3 spans 16 residues.

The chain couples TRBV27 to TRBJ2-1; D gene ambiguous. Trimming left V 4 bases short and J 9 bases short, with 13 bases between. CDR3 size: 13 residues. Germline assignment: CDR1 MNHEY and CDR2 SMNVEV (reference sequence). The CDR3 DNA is TGTGCCAGCAGTTCCGTCCCTTATGGTGAGCAGTTCTTC. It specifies CASSSVPYGEQFF.

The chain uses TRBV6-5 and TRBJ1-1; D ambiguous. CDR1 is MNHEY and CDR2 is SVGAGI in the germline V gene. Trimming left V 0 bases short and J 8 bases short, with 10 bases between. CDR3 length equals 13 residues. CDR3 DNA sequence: TGTGCCAGCAGTTACTCCGGATCGGGCGAAGCTTTCTTT. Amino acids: CASSYSGSGEAFF.

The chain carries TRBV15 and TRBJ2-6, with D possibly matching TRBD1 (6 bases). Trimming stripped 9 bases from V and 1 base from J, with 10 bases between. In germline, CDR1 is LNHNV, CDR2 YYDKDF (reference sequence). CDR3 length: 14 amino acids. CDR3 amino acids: CATKTGSGANVLTF. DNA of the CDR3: TGTGCCACAAAAACAGGGTCTGGGGCCAACGTCCTGACTTTC.

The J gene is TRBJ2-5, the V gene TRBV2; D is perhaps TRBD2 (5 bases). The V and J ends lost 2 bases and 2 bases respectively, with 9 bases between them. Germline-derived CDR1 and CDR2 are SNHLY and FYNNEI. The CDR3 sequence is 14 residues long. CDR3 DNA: TGTGCCAGCAGTGAAAGCGGACCTCAAGAGACCCAGTACTTC. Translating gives CASSESGPQETQYF.

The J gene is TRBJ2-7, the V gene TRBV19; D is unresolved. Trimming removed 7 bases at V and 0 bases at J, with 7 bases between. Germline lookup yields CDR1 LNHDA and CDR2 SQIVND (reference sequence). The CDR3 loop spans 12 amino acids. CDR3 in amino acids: CASKGYSYEQYF. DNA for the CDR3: TGTGCCAGTAAAGGGTACTCCTACGAGCAGTACTTC. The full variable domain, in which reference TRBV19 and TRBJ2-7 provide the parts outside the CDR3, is DGGITQSPKYLFRKEGQNVTLSCEQNLNHDAMYWYRQDPGQGLRLIYYSQIVNDFQKGDIAEGYSVSREKKESFPLTVTSAQKNPTAFYLCASKGYSYEQYFGPGTRLTVT.

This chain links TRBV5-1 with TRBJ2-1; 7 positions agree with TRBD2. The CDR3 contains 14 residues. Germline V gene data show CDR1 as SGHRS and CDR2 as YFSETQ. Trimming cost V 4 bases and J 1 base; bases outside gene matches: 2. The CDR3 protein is CASSPGLSYNEQFF. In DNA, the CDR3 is TGCGCCAGCAGCCCGGGACTATCCTACAATGAGCAGTTCTTC.

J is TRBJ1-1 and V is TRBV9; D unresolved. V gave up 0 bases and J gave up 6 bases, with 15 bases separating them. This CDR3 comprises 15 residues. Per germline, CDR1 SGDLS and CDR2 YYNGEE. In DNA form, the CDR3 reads TGTGCCAGCAGCGTAGGGGCAGCCTCGATCGCTGAAGCTTTCTTT. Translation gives CASSVGAASIAEAFF.

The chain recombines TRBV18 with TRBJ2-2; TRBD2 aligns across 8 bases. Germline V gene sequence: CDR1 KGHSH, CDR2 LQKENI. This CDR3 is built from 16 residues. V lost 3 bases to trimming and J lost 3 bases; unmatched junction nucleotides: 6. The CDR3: CASSPLRREDTGELFF. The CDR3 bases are TGTGCCAGCTCACCCCTGAGGCGGGAGGACACCGGGGAGCTGTTTTTT.

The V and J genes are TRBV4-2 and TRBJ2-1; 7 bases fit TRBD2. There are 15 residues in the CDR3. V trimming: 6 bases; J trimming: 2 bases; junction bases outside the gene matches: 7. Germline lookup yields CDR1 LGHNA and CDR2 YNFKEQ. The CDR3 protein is CASSAGVQTYNEQFF. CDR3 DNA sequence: TGTGCCAGCAGTGCGGGAGTCCAAACCTACAATGAGCAGTTCTTC.

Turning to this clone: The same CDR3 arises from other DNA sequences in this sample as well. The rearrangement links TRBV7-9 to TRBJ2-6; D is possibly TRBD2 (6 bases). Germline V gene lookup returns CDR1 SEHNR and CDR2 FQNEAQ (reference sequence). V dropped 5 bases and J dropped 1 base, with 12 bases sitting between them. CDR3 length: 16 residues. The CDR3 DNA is TGTGCCAGCAGCCTTACCGGGGGTTCTGGGGCCAACGTCCTGACTTTC. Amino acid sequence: CASSLTGGSGANVLTF. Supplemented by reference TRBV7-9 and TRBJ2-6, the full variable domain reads DTGVSQNPRHKITKRGQNVTFRCDPISEHNRLYWYRQTLGQGPEFLTYFQNEAQLEKSRLLSDRFSAERPKGSFSTLEIQRTEQGDSAMYLCASSLTGGSGANVLTFGAGSRLTVL.

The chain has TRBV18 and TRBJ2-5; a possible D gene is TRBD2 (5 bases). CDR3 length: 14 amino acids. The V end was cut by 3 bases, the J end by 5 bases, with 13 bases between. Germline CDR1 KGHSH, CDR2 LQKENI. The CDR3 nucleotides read TGTGCCAGCTCACCGAGGGAGATGTACGAGACCCAGTACTTC. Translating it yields CASSPREMYETQYF. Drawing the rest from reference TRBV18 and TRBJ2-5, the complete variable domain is NAGVMQNPRHLVRRRGQEARLRCSPMKGHSHVYWYRQLPEEGLKFMVYLQKENIIDESGMPKERFSAEFPKEGPSILRIQQVVRGDSAAYFCASSPREMYETQYFGPGTRLLVL.

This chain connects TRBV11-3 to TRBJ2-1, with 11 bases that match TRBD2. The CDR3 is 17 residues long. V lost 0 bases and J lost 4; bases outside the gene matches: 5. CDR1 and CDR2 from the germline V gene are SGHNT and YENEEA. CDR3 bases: TGTGCCAGCAGCTTAGATAGTGGGACTAGCGGATACAATGAGCAGTTCTTC. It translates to CASSLDSGTSGYNEQFF.

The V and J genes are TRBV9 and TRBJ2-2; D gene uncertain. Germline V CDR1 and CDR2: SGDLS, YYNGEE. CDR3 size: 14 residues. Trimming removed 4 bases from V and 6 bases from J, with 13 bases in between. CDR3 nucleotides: TGTGCCAGCAGCCTCCGCTCCAGTTCCGGGGAGCTGTTTTTT. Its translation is CASSLRSSSGELFF.

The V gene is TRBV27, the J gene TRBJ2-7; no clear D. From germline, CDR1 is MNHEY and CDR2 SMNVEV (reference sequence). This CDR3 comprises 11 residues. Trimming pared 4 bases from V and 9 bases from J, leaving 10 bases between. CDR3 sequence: CASSSASTQYF. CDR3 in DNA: TGTGCCAGCAGTTCAGCCTCGACGCAGTACTTC.

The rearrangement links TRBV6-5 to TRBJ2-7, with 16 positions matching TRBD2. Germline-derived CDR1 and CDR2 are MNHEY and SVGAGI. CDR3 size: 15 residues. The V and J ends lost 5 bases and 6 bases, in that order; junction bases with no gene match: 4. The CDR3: CASSPGTSGRGEQYF. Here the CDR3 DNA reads TGTGCCAGCAGTCCGGGGACTAGCGGGAGGGGCGAGCAGTACTTC.